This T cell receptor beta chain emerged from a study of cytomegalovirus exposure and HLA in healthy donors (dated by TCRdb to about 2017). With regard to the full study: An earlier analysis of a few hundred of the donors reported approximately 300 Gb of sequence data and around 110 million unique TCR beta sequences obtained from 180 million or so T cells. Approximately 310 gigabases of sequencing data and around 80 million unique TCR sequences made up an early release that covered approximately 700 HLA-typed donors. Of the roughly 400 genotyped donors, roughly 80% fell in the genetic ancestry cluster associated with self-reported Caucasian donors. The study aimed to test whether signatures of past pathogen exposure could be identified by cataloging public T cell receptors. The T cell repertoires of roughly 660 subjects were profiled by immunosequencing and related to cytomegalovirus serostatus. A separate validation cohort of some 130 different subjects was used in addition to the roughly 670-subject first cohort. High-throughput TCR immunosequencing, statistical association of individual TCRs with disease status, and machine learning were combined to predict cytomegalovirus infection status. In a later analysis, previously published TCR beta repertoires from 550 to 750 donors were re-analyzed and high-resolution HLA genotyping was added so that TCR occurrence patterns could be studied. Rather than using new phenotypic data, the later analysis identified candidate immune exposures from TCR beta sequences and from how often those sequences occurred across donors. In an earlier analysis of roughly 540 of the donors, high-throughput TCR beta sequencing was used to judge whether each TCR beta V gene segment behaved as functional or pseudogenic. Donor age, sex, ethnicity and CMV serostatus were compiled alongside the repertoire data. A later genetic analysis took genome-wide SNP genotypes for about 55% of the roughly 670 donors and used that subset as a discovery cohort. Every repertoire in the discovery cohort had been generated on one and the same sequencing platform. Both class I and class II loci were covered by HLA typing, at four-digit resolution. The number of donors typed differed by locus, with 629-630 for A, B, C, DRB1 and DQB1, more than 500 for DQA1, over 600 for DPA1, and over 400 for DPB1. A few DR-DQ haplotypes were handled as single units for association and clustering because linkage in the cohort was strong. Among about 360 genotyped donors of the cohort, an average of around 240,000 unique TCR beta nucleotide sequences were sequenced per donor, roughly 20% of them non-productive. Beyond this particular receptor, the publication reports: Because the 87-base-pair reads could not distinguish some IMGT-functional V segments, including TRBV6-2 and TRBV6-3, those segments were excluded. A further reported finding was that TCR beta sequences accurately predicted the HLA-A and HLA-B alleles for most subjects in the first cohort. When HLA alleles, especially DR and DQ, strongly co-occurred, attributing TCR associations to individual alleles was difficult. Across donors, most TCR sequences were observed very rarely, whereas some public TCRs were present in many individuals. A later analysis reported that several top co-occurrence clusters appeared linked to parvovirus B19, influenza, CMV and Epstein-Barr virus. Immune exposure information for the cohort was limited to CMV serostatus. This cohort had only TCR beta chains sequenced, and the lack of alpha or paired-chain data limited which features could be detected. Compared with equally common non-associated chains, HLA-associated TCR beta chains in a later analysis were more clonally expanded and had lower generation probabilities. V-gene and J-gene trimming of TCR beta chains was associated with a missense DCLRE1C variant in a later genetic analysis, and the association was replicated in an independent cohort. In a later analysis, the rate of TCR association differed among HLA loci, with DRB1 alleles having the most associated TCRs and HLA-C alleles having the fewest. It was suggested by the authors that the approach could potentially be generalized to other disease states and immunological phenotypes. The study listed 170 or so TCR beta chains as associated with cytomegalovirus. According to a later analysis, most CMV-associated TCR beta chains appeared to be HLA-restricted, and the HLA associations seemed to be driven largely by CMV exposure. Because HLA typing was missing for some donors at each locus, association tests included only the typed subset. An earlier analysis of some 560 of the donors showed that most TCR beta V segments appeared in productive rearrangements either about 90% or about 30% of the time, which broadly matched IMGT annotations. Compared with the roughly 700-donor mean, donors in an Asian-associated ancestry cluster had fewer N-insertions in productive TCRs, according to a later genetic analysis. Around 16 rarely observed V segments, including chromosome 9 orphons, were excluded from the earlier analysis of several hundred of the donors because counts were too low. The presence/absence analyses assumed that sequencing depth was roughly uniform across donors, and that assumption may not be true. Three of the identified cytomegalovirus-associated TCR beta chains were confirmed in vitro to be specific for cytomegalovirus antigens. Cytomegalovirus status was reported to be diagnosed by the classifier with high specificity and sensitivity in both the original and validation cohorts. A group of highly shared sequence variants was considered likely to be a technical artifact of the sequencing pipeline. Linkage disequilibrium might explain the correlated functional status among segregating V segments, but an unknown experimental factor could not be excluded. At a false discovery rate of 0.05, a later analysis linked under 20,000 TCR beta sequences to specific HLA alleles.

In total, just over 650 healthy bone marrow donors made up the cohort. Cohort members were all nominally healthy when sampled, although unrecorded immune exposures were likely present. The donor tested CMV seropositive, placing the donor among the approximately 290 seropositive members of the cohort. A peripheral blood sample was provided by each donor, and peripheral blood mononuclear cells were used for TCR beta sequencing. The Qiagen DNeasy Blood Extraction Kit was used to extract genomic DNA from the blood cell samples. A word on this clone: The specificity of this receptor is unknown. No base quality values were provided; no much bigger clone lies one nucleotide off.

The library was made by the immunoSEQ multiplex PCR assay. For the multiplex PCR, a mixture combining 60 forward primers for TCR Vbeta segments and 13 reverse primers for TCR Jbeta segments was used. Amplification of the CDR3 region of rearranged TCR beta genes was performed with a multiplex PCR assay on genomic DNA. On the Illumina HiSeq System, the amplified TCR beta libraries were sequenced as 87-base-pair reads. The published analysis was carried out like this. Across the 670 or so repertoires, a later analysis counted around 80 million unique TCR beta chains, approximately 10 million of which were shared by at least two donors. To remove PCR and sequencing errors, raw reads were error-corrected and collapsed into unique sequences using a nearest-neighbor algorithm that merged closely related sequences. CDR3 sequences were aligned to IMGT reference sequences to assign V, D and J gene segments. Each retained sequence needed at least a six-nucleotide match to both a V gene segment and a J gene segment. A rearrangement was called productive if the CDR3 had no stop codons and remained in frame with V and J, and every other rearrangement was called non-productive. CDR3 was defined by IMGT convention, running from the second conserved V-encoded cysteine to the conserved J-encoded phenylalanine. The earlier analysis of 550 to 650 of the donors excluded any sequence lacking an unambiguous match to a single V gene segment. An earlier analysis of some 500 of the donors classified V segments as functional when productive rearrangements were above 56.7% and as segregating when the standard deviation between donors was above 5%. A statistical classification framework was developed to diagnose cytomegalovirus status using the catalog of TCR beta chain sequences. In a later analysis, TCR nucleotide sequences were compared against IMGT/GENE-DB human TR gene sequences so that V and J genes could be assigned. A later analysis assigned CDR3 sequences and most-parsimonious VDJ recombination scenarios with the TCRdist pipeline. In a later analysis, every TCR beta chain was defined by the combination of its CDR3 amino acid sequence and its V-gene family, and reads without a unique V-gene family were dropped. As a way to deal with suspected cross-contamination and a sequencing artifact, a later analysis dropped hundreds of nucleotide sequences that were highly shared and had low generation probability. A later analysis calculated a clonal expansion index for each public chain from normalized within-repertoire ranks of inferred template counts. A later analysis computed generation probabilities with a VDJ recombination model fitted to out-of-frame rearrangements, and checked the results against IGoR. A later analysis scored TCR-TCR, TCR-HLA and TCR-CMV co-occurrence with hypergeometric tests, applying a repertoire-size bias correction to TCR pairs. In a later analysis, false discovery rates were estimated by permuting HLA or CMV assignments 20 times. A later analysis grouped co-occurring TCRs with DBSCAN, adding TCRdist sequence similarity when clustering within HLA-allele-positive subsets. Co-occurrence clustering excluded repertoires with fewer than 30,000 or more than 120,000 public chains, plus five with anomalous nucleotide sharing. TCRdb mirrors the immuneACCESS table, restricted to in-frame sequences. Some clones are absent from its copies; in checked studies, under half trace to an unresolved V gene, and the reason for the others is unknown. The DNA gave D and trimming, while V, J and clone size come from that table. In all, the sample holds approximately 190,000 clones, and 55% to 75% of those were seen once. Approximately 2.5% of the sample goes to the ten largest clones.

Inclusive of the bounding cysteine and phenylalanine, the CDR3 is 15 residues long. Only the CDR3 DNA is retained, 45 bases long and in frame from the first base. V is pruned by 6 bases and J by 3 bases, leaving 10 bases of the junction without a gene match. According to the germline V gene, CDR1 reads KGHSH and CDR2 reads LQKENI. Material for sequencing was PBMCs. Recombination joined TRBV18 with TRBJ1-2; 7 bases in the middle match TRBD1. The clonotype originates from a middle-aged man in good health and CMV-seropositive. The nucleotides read TGTGCCAGCTCTCTAAACCGGGACAGTTACTATGGCTACACCTTC. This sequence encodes CASSLNRDSYYGYTF.